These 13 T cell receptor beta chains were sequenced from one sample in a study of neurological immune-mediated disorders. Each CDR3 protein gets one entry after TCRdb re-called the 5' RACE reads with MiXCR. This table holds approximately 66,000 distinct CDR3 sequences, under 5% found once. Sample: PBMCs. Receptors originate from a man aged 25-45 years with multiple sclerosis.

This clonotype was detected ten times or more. The CDR3 here is CASIRRGKNYGYTF. CDR3 in DNA: TGTGCCAGCATCCGAAGAGGGAAAAACTATGGCTACACCTTC. The V call is TRBV6-1, the J call TRBJ1-2, with no clear D. The CDR3 runs to 14 residues. Trimming removed 7 bases at V and 2 bases at J, with 14 bases between. Germline assignment: CDR1 MNHNS and CDR2 SASEGT.

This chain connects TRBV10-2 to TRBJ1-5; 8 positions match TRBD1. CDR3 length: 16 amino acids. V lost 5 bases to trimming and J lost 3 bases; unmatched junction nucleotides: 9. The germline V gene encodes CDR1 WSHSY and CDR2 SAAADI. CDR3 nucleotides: TGCGCCAGCAGTCTGTCTGGACAGGGCCCCAATCAGCCCCAGCATTTT. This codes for CASSLSGQGPNQPQHF.

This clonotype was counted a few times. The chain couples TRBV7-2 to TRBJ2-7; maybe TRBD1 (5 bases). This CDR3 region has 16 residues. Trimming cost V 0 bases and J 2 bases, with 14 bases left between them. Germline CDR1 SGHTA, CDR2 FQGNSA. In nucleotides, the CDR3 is TGTGCCAGCAGCTTAGCGTATAACAGGCCAGCCTACGAGCAGTACTTC. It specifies CASSLAYNRPAYEQYF. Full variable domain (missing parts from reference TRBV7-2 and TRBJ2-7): GAGVSQSPSNKVTEKGKDVELRCDPISGHTALYWYRQSLGQGLEFLIYFQGNSAPDKSGLPSDRFSAERTGGSVSTLTIQRTQQEDSAVYLCASSLAYNRPAYEQYFGPGTRLTVT.

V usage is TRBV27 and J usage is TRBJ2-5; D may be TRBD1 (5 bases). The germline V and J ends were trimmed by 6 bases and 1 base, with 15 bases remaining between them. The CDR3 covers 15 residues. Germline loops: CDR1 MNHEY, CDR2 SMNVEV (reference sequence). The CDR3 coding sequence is TGTGCCAGCAGCCCCATACCGACAGCCCAAGAGACCCAGTACTTC. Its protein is CASSPIPTAQETQYF.

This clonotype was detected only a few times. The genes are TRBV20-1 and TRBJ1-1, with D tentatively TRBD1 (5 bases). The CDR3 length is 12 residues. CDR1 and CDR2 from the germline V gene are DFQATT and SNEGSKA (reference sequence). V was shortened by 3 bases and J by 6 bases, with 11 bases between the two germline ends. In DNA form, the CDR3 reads TGCAGTGCTAGTCGGACAAGCCCTGAAGCTTTCTTT. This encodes CSASRTSPEAFF.

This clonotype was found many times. CDR3 amino acids: CASQGPSNTEAFF. The CDR3 nucleotides are TGTGCCAGCCAAGGGCCGTCGAACACTGAAGCTTTCTTT. This chain joins TRBV2 and TRBJ1-1; D is ambiguous. The V gene's germline CDR1 is SNHLY and CDR2 FYNNEI. V gave up 8 bases and J gave up 1 base, with 11 bases separating them. The CDR3 has 13 residues.

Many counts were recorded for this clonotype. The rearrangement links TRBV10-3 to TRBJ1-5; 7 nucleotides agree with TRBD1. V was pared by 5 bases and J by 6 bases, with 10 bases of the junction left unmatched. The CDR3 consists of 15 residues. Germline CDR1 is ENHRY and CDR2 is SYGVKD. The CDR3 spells CAISRGGGIGQPQHF. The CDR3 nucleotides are TGTGCCATCAGTCGGGGAGGGGGCATCGGTCAGCCCCAGCATTTT.

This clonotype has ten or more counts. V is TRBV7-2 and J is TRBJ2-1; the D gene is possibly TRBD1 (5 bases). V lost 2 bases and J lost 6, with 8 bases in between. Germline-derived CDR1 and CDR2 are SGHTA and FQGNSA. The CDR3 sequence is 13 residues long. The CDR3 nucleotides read TGTGCCAGCAGCTTATGGGGCGGCAATGAGCAGTTCTTC. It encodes CASSLWGGNEQFF.

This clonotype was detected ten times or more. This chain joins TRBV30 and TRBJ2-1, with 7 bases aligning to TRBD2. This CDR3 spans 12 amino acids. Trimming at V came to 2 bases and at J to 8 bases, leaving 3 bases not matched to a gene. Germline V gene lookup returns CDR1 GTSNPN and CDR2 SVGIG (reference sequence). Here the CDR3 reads CAWSWGGYEQFF. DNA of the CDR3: TGTGCCTGGAGTTGGGGAGGGTATGAGCAGTTCTTC. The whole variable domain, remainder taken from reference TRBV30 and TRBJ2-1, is SQTIHQWPATLVQPVGSPLSLECTVEGTSNPNLYWYRQAAGRGLQLLFYSVGIGQISSEVPQNLSASRPQDRQFILSSKKLLLSDSGFYLCAWSWGGYEQFFGPGTRLTVL.

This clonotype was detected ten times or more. CDR3 in DNA: TGCGCCAGCAGAGACAGGCAGGAAAAACTGTTTTTT. Translated: CASRDRQEKLFF. The chain combines TRBV10-2 with TRBJ1-4; maybe TRBD1 (6 bases). CDR1 is WSHSY, CDR2 SAAADI, per germline. V was cut by 6 bases and J by 8 bases, with 10 bases left in between. There are 12 residues in the CDR3.

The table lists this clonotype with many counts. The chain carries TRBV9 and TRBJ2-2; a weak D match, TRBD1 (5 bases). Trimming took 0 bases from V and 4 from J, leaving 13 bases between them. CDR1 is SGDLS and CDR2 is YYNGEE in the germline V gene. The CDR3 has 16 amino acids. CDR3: CASSVAAAQGTGELFF. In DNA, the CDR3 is TGTGCCAGCAGCGTAGCGGCAGCCCAGGGCACCGGGGAGCTGTTTTTT. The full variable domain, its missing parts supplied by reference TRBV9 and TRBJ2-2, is DSGVTQTPKHLITATGQRVTLRCSPRSGDLSVYWYQQSLDQGLQFLIQYYNGEERAKGNILERFSAQQFPDLHSELNLSSLELGDSALYFCASSVAAAQGTGELFFGEGSRLTVL.

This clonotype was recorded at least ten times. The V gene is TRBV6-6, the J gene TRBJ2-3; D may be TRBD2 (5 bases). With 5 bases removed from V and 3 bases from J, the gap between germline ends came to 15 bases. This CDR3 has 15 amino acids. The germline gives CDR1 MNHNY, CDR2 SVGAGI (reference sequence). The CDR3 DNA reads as TGTGCCAGCAGTCTTGCGGGCAGGAAGACAGATACGCAGTATTTT. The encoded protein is CASSLAGRKTDTQYF.

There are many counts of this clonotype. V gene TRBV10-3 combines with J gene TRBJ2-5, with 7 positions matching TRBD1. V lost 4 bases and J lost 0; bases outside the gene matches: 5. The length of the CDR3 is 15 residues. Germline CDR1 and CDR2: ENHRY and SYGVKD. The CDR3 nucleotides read TGTGCCATCAGTGTTGGGACAGTCTACCAAGAGACCCAGTACTTC. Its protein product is CAISVGTVYQETQYF.